The next 14 T cell receptor beta chains were all read from a single sample in a study of T-cell reconstitution after alpha-beta-depleted transplantation in children. A TCRbeta library incorporating unique molecular identifiers was prepared. A single record per CDR3 protein comes from TCRdb applying MiXCR to the PCR reads. The sample has some 290,000 distinct CDR3 sequences, around 9.6% seen once. Sequenced material: PBMCs from the stem cell graft donor, taken from the stem cell graft. Source of these receptors: a human donor who donated a stem cell graft to a child with SCID.

This clonotype was picked up a small number of times. The V call is TRBV7-9, the J call TRBJ2-5, with 13 bases lining up with TRBD2. Germline-derived CDR1 and CDR2 are SEHNR and FQNEAQ (reference sequence). CDR3 length: 17 residues. The ends lost 0 bases at V and 4 bases at J; junction bases unmatched: 5. CDR3 amino acids: CASSLAIGLAGVETQYF. DNA for the CDR3: TGTGCCAGCAGCTTAGCCATAGGACTAGCGGGGGTAGAGACCCAGTACTTC.

V gene TRBV4-1 combines with J gene TRBJ1-1, with D unclear. Germline CDR1 reads MGHRA; CDR2 reads YSYEKL. The CDR3 covers 13 residues. With 0 bases removed from V and 3 bases from J, the gap between germline ends came to 5 bases. The CDR3 reads CASSQDLDTEAFF. The CDR3, as DNA: TGCGCCAGCAGCCAAGATTTGGACACTGAAGCTTTCTTT.

The chain combines TRBV7-9 with TRBJ2-3, with a tentative D call TRBD2 (5 bases). The CDR3 is 17 residues long. Trimming stripped 5 bases from V and 3 bases from J, with 21 bases between. CDR1 is SEHNR, CDR2 FQNEAQ, per germline (reference sequence). The CDR3 spells CASSPLFSASGTDTQYF. Written as DNA, the CDR3 is TGTGCCAGCAGCCCCCTTTTTAGCGCCTCTGGAACAGATACGCAGTATTTT.

This clonotype was seen a handful of times. This rearrangement joins TRBV5-1 to TRBJ1-4; the D gene is possibly TRBD1 (6 bases). V was cut by 7 bases and J by 6 bases, with 13 bases left in between. This CDR3 is built from 13 residues. Germline assignment: CDR1 SGHRS and CDR2 YFSETQ. CDR3 in amino acids: CASRNPGDEKLFF. For the CDR3, the DNA is TGCGCCAGCCGAAATCCAGGGGATGAAAAACTGTTTTTT.

A few counts support this clonotype. This chain uses TRBV6-1 with TRBJ1-2; D is unclear. CDR3 length: 14 residues. The germline CDR1 and CDR2 sequences are MNHNS and SASEGT. Trimming removed 2 bases at V and 4 bases at J, with 11 bases between. The chain's CDR3 is CASSETFDGYGYTF. CDR3 nucleotide sequence: TGTGCCAGCAGTGAAACCTTCGACGGCTATGGCTACACCTTC.

In its sample, this clonotype was seen many times. The chain joins TRBV13 to TRBJ1-2; D may be TRBD1 (5 bases). Germline-derived CDR1 and CDR2 are PRHDT and FYEKMQ (reference sequence). Trimming pared 0 bases from V and 4 bases from J, leaving 12 bases between. The CDR3 loop spans 15 amino acids. The CDR3 is CASSLGGRGAYGYTF. DNA of the CDR3: TGTGCCAGCAGCTTAGGCGGAAGGGGTGCCTATGGCTACACCTTC.

This clonotype was seen more than once but under ten times. The chain is built from TRBV21-1 and TRBJ2-5; the table's D call of TRBD1 was not tested on the DNA. TRBV21-1 represents a pseudogene. This CDR3 comprises 15 residues. CDR3 residues: CASSTGTPSQETQYF. In nucleotides, the CDR3 is TGTGCCAGCAGCACCGGGACACCCAGCCAAGAGACCCAGTACTTC.

This clonotype showed up just a few times. The chain carries TRBV3-1 and TRBJ2-5; D not resolved. Trimming removed 4 bases at V and 3 bases at J, with 12 bases between. CDR1 and CDR2 (germline): LGHDT, YNNKEL (reference sequence). CDR3 length: 14 residues. Here the CDR3 reads CASSLRTLEETQYF. Here the CDR3 DNA reads TGTGCCAGCAGCCTCAGGACCCTTGAAGAGACCCAGTACTTC.

This chain joins TRBV7-9 and TRBJ2-2; D not certain. This CDR3 spans 11 amino acids. CDR1 and CDR2 from the germline V gene are SEHNR and FQNEAQ (reference sequence). The germline V and J ends were trimmed by 6 bases and 5 bases, with 4 bases remaining between them. The CDR3 is CASSKTGELFF. The DNA for the CDR3 is TGTGCCAGCAGTAAGACCGGGGAGCTGTTTTTT.

Many counts were recorded for this clonotype. The genes are TRBV10-3 and TRBJ1-1; D is undetermined. The germline CDR1 and CDR2 sequences are ENHRY and SYGVKD. V gave up 5 bases and J gave up 2 bases, with 9 bases separating them. The CDR3 covers 13 residues. CDR3 sequence: CAISLQGNTEAFF. As DNA, the CDR3 is TGTGCCATCAGTCTCCAAGGAAACACTGAAGCTTTCTTT.

The gene calls are TRBV28 and TRBJ2-5; maybe TRBD1 (6 bases). CDR3 length equals 14 residues. Germline V gene data show CDR1 as MDHEN and CDR2 as SYDVKM. V gave up 2 bases and J gave up 4 bases, with 11 bases separating them. In DNA, the CDR3 is TGTGCCAGCAGTTTAGCGGACAGTGGAGAGACCCAGTACTTC. As protein: CASSLADSGETQYF.

The rearrangement links TRBV20-1 to TRBJ2-1; D assignment may be TRBD1 or TRBD2 (5 bases each). The length of the CDR3 is 10 residues. Trimming removed 6 bases from V and 12 bases from J, with 12 bases in between. The germline CDR1 and CDR2 sequences are DFQATT and SNEGSKA (reference sequence). The CDR3 loop is CSAIGGGQFF. The CDR3 nucleotides are TGCAGTGCCATCGGTGGGGGGCAGTTCTTC.

This clonotype was observed a few times. The chain carries TRBV20-1 and TRBJ2-7; D might be TRBD1 or TRBD2, each matching 6 bases. The germline V gene encodes CDR1 DFQATT and CDR2 SNEGSKA (reference sequence). This CDR3 spans 13 amino acids. V was clipped by 3 bases and J by 2 bases, with 11 bases between them. CDR3 nucleotides: TGCAGTGCTAGCGGAGGGACACCCTACGAGCAGTACTTC. It encodes CSASGGTPYEQYF.

The chain combines TRBV12-3 or TRBV12-4 with TRBJ1-5; D not certain. V was shortened by 8 bases and J by 9 bases, with 14 bases between the two germline ends. The CDR3 loop spans 12 amino acids. CDR3 nucleotides: TGTGCCAGCGCGGCTAGCATTGGGCCCCAGCATTTT. The encoded protein is CASAASIGPQHF.